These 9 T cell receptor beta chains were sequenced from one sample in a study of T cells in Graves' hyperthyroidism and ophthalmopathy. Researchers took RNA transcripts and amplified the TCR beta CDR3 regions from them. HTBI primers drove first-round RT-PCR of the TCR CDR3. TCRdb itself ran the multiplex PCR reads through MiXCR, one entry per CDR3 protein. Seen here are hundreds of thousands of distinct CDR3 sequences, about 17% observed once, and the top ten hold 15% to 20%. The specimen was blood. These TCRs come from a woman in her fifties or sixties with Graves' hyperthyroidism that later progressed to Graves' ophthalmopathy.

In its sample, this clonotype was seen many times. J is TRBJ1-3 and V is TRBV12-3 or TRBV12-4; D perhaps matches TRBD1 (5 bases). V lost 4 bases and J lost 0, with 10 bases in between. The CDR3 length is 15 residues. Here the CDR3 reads CASSYQGRSGNTIYF. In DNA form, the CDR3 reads TGTGCCAGCAGTTATCAGGGCCGCTCTGGAAACACCATATATTTT.

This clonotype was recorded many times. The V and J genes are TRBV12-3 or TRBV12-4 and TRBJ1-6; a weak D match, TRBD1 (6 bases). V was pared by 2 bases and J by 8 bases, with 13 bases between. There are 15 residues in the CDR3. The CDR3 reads CASSLKGGGDSPLHF. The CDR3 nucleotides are TGTGCCAGCAGTTTAAAAGGGGGGGGTGATTCACCCCTCCACTTT.

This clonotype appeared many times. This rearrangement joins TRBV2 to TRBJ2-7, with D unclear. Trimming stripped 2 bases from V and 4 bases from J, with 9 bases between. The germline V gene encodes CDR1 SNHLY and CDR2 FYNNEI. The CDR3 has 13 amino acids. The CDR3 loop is CASSEIREYEQYF. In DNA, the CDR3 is TGTGCCAGCAGTGAAATCAGAGAATACGAGCAGTACTTC. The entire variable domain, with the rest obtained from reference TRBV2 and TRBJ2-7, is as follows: EPEVTQTPSHQVTQMGQEVILRCVPISNHLYFYWYRQILGQKVEFLVSFYNNEISEKSEIFDDQFSVERPDGSNFTLKIRSTKLEDSAMYFCASSEIREYEQYFGPGTRLTVT.

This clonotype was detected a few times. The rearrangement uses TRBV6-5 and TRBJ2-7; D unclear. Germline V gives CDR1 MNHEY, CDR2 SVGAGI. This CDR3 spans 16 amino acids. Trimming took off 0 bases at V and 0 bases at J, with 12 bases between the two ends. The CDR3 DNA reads TGTGCCAGCAGTTACTCGACTTTACATAGCTCCTACGAGCAGTACTTC. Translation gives CASSYSTLHSSYEQYF.

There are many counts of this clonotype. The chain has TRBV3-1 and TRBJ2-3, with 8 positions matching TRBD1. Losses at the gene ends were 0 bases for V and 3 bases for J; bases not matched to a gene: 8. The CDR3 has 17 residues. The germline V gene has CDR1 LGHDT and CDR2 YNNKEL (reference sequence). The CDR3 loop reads CASSQDVAGGVTDTQYF. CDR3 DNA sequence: TGTGCCAGCAGCCAAGATGTGGCAGGGGGCGTTACAGATACGCAGTATTTT.

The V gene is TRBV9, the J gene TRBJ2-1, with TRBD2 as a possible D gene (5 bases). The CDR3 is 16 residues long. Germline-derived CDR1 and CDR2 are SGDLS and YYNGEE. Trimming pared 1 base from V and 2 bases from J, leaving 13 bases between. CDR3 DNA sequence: TGTGCCAGCAGCGTATCGGGGAATGGCGCCTACAATGAGCAGTTCTTC. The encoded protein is CASSVSGNGAYNEQFF.

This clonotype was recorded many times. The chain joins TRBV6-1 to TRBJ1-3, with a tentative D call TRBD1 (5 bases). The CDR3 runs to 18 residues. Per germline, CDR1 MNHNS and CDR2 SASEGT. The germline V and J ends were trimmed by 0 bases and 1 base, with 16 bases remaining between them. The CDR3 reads CASSEALLTGTSGNTIYF. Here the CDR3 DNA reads TGTGCCAGCAGTGAAGCCCTTTTGACCGGGACGTCTGGAAACACCATATATTTT.

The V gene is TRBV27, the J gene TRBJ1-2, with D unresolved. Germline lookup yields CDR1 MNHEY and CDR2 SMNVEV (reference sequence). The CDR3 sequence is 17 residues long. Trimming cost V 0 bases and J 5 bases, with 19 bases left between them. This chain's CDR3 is CASSLSGRTPSKYGYTF. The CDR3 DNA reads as TGTGCCAGCAGTTTATCTGGCAGGACTCCGTCAAAATATGGCTACACCTTC.

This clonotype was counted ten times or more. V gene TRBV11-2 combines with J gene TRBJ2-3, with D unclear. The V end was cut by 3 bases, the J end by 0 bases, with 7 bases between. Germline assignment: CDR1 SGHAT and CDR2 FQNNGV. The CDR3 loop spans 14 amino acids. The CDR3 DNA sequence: TGTGCCAGCAGCTTCCGGGCTAGCACAGATACGCAGTATTTT. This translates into CASSFRASTDTQYF.